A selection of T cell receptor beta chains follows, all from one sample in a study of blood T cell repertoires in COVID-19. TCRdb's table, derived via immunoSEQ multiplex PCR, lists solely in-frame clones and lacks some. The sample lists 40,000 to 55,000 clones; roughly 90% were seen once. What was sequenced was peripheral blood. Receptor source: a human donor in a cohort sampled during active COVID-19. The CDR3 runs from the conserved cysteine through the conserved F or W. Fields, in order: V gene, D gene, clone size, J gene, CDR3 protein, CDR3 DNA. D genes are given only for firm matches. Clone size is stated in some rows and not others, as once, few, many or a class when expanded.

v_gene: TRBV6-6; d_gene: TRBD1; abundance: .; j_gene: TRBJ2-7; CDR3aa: CASRNRGPNEQYF; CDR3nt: TGTGCCAGCCGCAACAGGGGGCCGAACGAGCAGTACTTC
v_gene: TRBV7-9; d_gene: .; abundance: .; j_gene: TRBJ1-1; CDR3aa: CASSADRLNRNTEAFF; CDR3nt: TGTGCCAGCAGCGCTGACAGGCTGAACCGAAACACTGAAGCTTTCTTT
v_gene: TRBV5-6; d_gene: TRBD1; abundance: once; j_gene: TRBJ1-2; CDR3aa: CASSSARDRGRLRYGYTF; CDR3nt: TGTGCCAGCAGCTCGGCCCGGGACAGGGGGCGCTTAAGATATGGCTACACCTTC
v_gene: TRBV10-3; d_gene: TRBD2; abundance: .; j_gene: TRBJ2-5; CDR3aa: CAISEGGEGLYETQYF; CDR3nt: TGTGCCATCAGTGAGGGGGGGGAGGGCCTCTATGAGACCCAGTACTTC
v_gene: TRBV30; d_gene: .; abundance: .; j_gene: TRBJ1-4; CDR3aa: CAWSRRGGLNEKLFF; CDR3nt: TGTGCCTGGAGTCGCCGGGGGGGGCTTAATGAAAAACTGTTTTTT
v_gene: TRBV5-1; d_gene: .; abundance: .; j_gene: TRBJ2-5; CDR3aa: CASSDPGPGTQYF; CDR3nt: TGCGCCAGCAGCGACCCAGGGCCAGGGACCCAGTACTTC
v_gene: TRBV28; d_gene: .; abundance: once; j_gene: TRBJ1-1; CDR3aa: CASSHWQGNNTEAFF; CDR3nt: TGTGCCAGCAGCCACTGGCAGGGAAATAACACTGAAGCTTTCTTT
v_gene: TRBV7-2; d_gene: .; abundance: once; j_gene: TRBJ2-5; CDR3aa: CASSLAGGETQYF; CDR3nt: TGTGCCAGCAGCTTAGCGGGGGGAGAGACCCAGTACTTC
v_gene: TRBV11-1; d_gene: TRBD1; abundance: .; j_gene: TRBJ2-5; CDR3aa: CASSGQVRETQYF; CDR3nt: TGTGCCAGCAGCGGACAGGTTAGGGAGACCCAGTACTTC
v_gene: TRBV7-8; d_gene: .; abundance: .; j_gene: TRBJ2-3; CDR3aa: CASSLLGRADTQYF; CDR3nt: TGTGCCAGCAGCCTATTAGGCAGGGCAGATACGCAGTATTTT
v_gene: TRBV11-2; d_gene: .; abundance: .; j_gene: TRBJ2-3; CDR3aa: CASSFTSGLSTDTQYF; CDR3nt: TGTGCCAGCAGCTTCACGTCAGGGCTTAGCACAGATACGCAGTATTTT
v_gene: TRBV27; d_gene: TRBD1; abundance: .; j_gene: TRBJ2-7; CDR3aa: CASTAGTGGVEQYF; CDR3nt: TGTGCCAGCACCGCCGGGACAGGGGGCGTCGAGCAGTACTTC
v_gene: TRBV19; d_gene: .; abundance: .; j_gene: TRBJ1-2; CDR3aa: CASTTTTDSYGYTF; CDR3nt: TGTGCCAGTACAACTACAACGGACAGCTATGGCTACACCTTC
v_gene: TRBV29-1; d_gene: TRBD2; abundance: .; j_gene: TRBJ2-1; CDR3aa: CSVETSGSNRHEQFF; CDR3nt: TGCAGCGTAGAAACTAGCGGGAGTAACCGCCATGAGCAGTTCTTC
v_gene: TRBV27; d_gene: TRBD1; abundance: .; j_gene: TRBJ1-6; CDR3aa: CASSLYTPGTGAESPLHF; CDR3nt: TGTGCCAGCAGTTTATATACCCCCGGGACAGGGGCGGAATCACCCCTCCACTTT
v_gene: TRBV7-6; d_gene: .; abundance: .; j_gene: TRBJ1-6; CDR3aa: CASSPKQTGHVYNSPLHF; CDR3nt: TGTGCCAGCAGCCCGAAGCAGACAGGACACGTTTATAATTCACCCCTCCACTTT
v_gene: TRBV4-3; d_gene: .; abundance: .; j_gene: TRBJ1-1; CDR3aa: CASSQDSGGGTEAFF; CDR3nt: TGCGCCAGCAGCCAAGATTCCGGGGGAGGAACTGAAGCTTTCTTT
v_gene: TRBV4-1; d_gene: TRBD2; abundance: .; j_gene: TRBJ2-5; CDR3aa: CASSRLAGTQETQYF; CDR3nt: TGCGCCAGCAGCCGACTAGCGGGTACACAAGAGACCCAGTACTTC
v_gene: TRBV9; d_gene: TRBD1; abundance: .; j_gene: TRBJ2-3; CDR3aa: CASSPPGQRGTDTQYF; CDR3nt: TGTGCCAGCAGCCCCCCGGGACAGAGGGGCACAGATACGCAGTATTTT
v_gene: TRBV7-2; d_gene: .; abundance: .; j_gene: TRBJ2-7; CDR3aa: CASSLGRDWTYEQYF; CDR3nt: TGTGCCAGCAGCTTAGGGCGGGATTGGACCTACGAGCAGTACTTC
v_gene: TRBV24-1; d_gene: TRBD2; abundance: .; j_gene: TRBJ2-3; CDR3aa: CATSEKTSGRVTDTQYF; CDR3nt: TGTGCCACCAGTGAAAAAACTAGCGGGAGGGTAACAGATACGCAGTATTTT
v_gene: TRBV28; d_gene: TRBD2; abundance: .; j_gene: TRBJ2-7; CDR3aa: CASSYLLGLAGDSYEQYF; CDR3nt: TGTGCCAGCAGCTATCTACTCGGACTAGCGGGGGACTCCTACGAGCAGTACTTC
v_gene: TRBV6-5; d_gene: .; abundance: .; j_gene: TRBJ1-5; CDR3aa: CASRPLMTGNQPQHF; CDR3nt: TGTGCCAGCAGGCCCCTCATGACAGGCAATCAGCCCCAGCATTTT
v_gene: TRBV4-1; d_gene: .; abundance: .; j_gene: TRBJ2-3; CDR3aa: CASRSSGRGTDTQYF; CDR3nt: TGCGCCAGCAGGAGTAGCGGAAGGGGAACAGATACGCAGTATTTT
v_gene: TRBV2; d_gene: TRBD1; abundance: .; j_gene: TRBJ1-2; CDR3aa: CASSAGQGGYTF; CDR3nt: TGTGCCAGCAGCGCTGGACAGGGAGGCTACACCTTC
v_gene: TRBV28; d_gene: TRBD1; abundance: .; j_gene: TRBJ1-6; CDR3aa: CASRTQKTGVNSPLHF; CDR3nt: TGTGCCAGCAGGACTCAAAAGACAGGGGTAAATTCACCCCTCCACTTT
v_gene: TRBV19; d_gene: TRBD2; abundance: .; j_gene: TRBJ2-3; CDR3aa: CASSITGTGTQLAGGIKNTDTQYF; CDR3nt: TGTGCCAGTAGTATTACCGGGACAGGGACGCAGCTAGCGGGAGGGATCAAGAACACAGATACGCAGTATTTT
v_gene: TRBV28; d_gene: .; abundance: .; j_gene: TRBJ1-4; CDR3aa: CASSNRDNQGIGKLFF; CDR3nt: TGTGCCAGCAGCAACCGGGACAACCAAGGGATAGGAAAACTGTTTTTT
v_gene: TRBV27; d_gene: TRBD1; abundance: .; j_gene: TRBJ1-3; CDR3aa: CASSAGTGRSGNTIYF; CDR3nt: TGTGCCAGCAGTGCCGGGACAGGTCGCTCTGGAAACACCATATATTTT
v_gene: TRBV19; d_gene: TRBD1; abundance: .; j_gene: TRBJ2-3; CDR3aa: CASSRGTGGTDTQYF; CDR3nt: TGTGCCAGTAGTAGAGGGACAGGGGGCACAGATACGCAGTATTTT
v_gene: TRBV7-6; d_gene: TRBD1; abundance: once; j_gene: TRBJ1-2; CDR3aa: CASSLGGQGLGYTF; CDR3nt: TGTGCCAGCAGCTTAGGCGGACAGGGGCTGGGCTACACCTTC
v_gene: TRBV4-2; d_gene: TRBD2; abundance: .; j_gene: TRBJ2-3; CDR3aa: CASSQQTSGGLTDTQYF; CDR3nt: TGTGCCAGCAGCCAACAAACTAGCGGGGGGCTCACAGATACGCAGTATTTT
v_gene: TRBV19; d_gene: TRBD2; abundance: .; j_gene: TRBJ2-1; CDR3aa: CASSISGLAGSSYNEQFF; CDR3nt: TGTGCCAGTAGTATTTCGGGACTAGCCGGAAGCTCCTACAATGAGCAGTTCTTC
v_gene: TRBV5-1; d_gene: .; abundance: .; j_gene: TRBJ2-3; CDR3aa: CASSWVLGYGTDTQYF; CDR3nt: TGCGCCAGCAGCTGGGTTCTAGGCTACGGCACAGATACGCAGTATTTT
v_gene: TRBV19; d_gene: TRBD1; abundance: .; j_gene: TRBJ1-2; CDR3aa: CASSISTGGYGYTF; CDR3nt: TGTGCCAGTAGTATATCCACAGGGGGCTATGGCTACACCTTC
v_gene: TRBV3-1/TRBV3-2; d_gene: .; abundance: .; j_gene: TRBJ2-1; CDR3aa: CASSQGRYYNEQFF; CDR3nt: TGTGCCAGCAGCCAAGGGAGGTACTACAATGAGCAGTTCTTC
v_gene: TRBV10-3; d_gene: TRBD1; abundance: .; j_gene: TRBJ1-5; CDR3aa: CAISESDRGNQPQHF; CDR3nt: TGTGCCATCAGTGAGTCGGACAGGGGCAATCAGCCCCAGCATTTT
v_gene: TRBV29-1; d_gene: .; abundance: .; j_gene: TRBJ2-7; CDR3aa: CSVGGGYEQYF; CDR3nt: TGCAGCGTGGGTGGGGGGTACGAGCAGTACTTC
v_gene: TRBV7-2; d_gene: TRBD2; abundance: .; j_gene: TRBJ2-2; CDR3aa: CASSSISGGPDTGELFF; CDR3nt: TGTGCCAGCAGCTCCATTAGCGGGGGGCCGGACACCGGGGAGCTGTTTTTT
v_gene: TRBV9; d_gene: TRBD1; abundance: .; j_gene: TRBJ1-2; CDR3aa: CASSVAVALQGALNYGYTF; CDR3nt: TGTGCCAGCAGCGTAGCCGTAGCGCTACAGGGGGCTCTAAACTATGGCTACACCTTC
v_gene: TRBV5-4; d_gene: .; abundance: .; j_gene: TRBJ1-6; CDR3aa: CASSLDPPSSYNSPLHF; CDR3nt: TGTGCCAGCAGCTTGGACCCTCCCAGCTCCTATAATTCACCCCTCCACTTT
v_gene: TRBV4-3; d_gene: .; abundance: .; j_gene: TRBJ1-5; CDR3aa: CASSQGQDQPQHF; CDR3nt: TGCGCCAGCAGCCAAGGGCAGGATCAGCCCCAGCATTTT
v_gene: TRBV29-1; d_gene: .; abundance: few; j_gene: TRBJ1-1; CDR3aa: CSASEGDTIFDTEAFF; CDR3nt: TGCAGCGCCTCGGAAGGGGACACGATTTTTGACACTGAAGCTTTCTTT
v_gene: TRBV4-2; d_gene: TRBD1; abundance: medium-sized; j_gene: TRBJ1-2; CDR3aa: CASSQDGGQDGYTF; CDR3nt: TGTGCCAGCAGCCAAGATGGCGGACAGGACGGCTACACCTTC
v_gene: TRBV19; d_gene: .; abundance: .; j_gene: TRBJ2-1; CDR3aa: CASSGGDSYANEQFF; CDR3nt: TGTGCCAGTAGTGGTGGGGACTCCTATGCCAATGAGCAGTTCTTC
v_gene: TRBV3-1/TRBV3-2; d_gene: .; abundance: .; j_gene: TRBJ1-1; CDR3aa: CASSLAGGGTEAFF; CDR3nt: TGTGCCAGCAGCCTCGCGGGGGGGGGCACTGAAGCTTTCTTT
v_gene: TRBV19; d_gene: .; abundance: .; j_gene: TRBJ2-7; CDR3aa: CASSIGRGAEQYF; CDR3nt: TGTGCCAGTAGTATCGGTCGGGGGGCCGAGCAGTACTTC
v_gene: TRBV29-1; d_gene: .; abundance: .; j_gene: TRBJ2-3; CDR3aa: CSPVTDFGTDTQYF; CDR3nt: TGCAGCCCCGTGACAGACTTTGGCACAGATACGCAGTATTTT